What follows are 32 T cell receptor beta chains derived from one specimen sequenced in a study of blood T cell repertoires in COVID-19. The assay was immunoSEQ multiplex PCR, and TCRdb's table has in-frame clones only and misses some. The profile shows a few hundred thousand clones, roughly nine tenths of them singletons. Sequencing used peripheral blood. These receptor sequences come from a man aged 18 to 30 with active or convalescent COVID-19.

For the CDR3, the DNA is TGTGCCAGCAGCCAGAGGGACAGGGGGCTCACTGAAGCTTTCTTT. It translates to CASSQRDRGLTEAFF. The gene calls are TRBV14 and TRBJ1-1; TRBD1 matches at 12 bases. CDR1 SGHDN and CDR2 FVKESK come from the germline V gene. There are 15 residues in the CDR3. V was clipped by 3 bases and J by 4 bases; unmatched bases: 3.

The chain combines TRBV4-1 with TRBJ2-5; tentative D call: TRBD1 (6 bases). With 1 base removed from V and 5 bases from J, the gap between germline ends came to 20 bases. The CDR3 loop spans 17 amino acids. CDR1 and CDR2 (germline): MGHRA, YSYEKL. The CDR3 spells CASSQAPLTGYPETQYF. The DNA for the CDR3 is TGCGCCAGCAGCCAAGCCCCTTTAACAGGGTATCCGGAGACCCAGTACTTC.

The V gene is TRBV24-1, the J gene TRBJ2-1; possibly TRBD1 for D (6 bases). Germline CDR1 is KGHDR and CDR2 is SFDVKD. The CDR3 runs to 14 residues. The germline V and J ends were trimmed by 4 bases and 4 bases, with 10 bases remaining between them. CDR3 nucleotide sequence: TGTGCCACCAGTGACCCGGACAGATACAATGAGCAGTTCTTC. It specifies CATSDPDRYNEQFF.

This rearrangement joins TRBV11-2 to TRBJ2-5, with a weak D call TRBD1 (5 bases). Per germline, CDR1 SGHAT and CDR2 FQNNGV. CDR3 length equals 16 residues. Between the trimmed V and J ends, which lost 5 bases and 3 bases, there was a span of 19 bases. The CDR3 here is CASSLRAIQGEETQYF. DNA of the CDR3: TGTGCCAGCAGCCTCCGGGCCATCCAAGGGGAAGAGACCCAGTACTTC. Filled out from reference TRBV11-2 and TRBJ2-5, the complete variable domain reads EAGVAQSPRYKIIEKRQSVAFWCNPISGHATLYWYQQILGQGPKLLIQFQNNGVVDDSQLPKDRFSAERLKGVDSTLKIQPAKLEDSAVYLCASSLRAIQGEETQYFGPGTRLLVL.

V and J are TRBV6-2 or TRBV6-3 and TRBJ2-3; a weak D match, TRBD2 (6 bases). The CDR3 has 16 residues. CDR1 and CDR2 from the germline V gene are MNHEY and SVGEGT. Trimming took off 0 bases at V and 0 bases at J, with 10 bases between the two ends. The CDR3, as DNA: TGTGCCAGCAGTTACTCTACTAGCCCTAGCACAGATACGCAGTATTTT. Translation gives CASSYSTSPSTDTQYF.

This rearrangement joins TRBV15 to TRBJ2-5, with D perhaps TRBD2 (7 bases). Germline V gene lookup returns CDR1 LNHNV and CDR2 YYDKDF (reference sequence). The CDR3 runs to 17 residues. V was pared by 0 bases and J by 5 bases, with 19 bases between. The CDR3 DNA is TGTGCCACCAGCAGAGAGGCGGTACCGGGGGGCCGGGAGACCCAGTACTTC. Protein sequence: CATSREAVPGGRETQYF.

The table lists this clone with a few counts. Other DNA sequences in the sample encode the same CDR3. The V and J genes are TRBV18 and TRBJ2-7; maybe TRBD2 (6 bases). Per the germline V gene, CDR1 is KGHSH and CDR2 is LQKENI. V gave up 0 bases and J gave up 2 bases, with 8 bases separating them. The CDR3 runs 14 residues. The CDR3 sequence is CASSPPGLPYEQYF. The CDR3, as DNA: TGTGCCAGCTCACCACCGGGACTTCCCTACGAGCAGTACTTC.

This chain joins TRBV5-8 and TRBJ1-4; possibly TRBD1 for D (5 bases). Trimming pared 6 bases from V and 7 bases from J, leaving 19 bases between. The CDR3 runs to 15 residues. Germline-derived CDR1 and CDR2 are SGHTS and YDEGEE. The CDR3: CASTPFGREVEKLFF. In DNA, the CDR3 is TGTGCCAGCACCCCCTTTGGCAGGGAGGTTGAAAAACTGTTTTTT.

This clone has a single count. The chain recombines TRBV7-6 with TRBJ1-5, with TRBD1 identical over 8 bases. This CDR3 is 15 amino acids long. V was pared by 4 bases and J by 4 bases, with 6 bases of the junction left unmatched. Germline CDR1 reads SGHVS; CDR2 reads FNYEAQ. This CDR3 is CASSSSDRENQPQHF. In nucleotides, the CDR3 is TGTGCCAGCAGCTCATCGGACAGGGAGAATCAGCCCCAGCATTTT.

CDR3 protein: CASSQVDLRYTGELFF. The CDR3 coding sequence is TGTGCCAGCAGCCAAGTCGATCTGAGGTACACCGGGGAGCTGTTTTTT. The V call is TRBV14, the J call TRBJ2-2, with D hard to call. Trimming stripped 1 base from V and 3 bases from J, with 12 bases between. The CDR3 totals 16 residues. Looked up from germline, CDR1 is SGHDN and CDR2 is FVKESK. Full variable domain (rest looked up from reference TRBV14 and TRBJ2-2): EAGVTQFPSHSVIEKGQTVTLRCDPISGHDNLYWYRRVMGKEIKFLLHFVKESKQDESGMPNNRFLAERTGGTYSTLKVQPAELEDSGVYFCASSQVDLRYTGELFFGEGSRLTVL.

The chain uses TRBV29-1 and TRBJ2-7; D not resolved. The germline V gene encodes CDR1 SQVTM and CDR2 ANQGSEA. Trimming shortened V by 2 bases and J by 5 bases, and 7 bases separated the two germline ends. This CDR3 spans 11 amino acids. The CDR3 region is CSVEFYDEQYF. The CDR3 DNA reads TGCAGCGTTGAATTCTACGACGAGCAGTACTTC.

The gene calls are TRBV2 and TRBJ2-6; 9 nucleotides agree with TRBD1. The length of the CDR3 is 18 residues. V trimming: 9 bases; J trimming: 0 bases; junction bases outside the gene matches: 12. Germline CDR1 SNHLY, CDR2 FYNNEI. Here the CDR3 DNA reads TGTGCCAGGGCTGGGTATGACAGGGGGTTCTCTGGGGCCAACGTCCTGACTTTC. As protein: CARAGYDRGFSGANVLTF.

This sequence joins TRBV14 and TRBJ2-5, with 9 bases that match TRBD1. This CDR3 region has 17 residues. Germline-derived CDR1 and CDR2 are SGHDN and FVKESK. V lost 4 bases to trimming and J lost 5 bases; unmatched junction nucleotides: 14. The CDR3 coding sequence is TGTGCCAGCAGCCCGTACAGGGGGCACCAAAATCGGGAGACCCAGTACTTC. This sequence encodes CASSPYRGHQNRETQYF.

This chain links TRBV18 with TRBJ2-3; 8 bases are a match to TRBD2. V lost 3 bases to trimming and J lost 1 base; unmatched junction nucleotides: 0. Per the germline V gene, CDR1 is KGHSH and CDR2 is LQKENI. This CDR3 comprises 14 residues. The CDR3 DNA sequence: TGTGCCAGCTCACCGACTAGCGGCACAGATACGCAGTATTTT. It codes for CASSPTSGTDTQYF.

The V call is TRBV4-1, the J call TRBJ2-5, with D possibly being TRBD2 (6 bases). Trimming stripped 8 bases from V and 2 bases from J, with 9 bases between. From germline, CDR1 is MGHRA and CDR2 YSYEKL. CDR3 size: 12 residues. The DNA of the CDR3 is TGCGCCAGCTCTAGCGAACAAGAGACCCAGTACTTC. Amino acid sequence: CASSSEQETQYF.

The CDR3 sequence is CASSDPDRGAFVEAFF. The CDR3 nucleotides read TGTGCCAGCAGTGACCCAGACAGGGGGGCTTTTGTTGAAGCTTTCTTT. The chain recombines TRBV2 with TRBJ1-1; 9 bases are a match to TRBD1. The V gene end was trimmed by 3 bases and the J gene end by 7 bases; junction bases not matched to a gene: 12. Germline V gives CDR1 SNHLY, CDR2 FYNNEI. The CDR3 has 16 amino acids.

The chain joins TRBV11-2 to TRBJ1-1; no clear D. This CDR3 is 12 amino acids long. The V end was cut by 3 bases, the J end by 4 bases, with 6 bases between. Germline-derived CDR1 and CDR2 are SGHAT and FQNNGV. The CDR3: CASSFGGTEAFF. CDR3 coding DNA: TGTGCCAGCAGCTTTGGAGGCACTGAAGCTTTCTTT.

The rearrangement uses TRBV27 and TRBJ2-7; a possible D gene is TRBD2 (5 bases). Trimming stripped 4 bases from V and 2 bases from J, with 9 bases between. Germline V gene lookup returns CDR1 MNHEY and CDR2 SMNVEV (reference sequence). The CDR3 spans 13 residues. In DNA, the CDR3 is TGTGCCAGCAGTTCGTCCGGGGCCTACGAGCAGTACTTC. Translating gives CASSSSGAYEQYF.

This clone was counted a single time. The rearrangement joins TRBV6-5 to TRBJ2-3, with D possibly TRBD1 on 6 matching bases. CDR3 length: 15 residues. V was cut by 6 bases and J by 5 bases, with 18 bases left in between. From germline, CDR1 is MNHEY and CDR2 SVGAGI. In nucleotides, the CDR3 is TGTGCCAGCAGCAACGGGTTGGGGGCTGGAGATACGCAGTATTTT. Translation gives CASSNGLGAGDTQYF.

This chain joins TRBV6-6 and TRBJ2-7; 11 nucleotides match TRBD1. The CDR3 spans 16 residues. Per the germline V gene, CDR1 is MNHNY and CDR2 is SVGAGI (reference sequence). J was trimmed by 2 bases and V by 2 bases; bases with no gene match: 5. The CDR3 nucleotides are TGTGCCAGCAGTTACACGGGGACAGGGGGGACCTACGAGCAGTACTTC. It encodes CASSYTGTGGTYEQYF.

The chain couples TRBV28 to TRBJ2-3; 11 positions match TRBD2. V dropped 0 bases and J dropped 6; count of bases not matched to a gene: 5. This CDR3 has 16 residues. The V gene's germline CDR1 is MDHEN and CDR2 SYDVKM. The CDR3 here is CASSLWLAGGPDTQYF. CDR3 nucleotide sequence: TGTGCCAGCAGTTTATGGCTAGCGGGAGGCCCCGATACGCAGTATTTT.

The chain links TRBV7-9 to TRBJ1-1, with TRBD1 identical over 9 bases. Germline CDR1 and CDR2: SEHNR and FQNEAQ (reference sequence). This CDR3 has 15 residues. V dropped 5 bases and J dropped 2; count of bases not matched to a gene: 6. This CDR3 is CASSVRQGGNTEAFF. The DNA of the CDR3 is TGTGCCAGCAGCGTACGACAGGGGGGAAACACTGAAGCTTTCTTT. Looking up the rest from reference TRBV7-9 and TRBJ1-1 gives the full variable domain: DTGVSQNPRHKITKRGQNVTFRCDPISEHNRLYWYRQTLGQGPEFLTYFQNEAQLEKSRLLSDRFSAERPKGSFSTLEIQRTEQGDSAMYLCASSVRQGGNTEAFFGQGTRLTVV.

This CDR3 is CATPGQVFHTEAFF. The CDR3 DNA is TGTGCCACTCCGGGACAGGTTTTTCACACTGAAGCTTTCTTT. The chain links TRBV15 to TRBJ1-1; 8 bases map to TRBD1. In germline, CDR1 is LNHNV, CDR2 YYDKDF (reference sequence). Trimming took 9 bases from V and 3 from J; bases not matched to a gene: 9. The CDR3 sequence is 14 residues long.

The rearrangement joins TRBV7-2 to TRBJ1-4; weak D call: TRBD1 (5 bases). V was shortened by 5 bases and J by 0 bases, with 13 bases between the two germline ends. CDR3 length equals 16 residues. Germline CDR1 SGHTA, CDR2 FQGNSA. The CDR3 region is CASSAQGQTTNEKLFF. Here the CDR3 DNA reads TGTGCCAGCAGCGCTCAAGGACAAACAACTAATGAAAAACTGTTTTTT.

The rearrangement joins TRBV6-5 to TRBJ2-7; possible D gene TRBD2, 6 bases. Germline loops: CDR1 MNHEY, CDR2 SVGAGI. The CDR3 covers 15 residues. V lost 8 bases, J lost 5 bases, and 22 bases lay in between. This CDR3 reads CASRSSGEFPHEQYF. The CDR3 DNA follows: TGTGCCAGCCGGTCTTCGGGAGAATTTCCCCACGAGCAGTACTTC.

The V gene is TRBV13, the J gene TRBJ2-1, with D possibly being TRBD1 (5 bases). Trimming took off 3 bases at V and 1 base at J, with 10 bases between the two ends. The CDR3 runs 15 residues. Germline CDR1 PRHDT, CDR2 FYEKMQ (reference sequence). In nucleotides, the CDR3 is TGTGCCAGCAGCTTTAGGGGCGTTTCCTACAATGAGCAGTTCTTC. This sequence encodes CASSFRGVSYNEQFF.

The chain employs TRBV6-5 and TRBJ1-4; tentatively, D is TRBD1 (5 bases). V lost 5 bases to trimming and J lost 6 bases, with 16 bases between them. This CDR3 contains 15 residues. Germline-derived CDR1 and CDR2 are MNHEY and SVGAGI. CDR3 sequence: CASSRDQGYYEKLFF. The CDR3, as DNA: TGTGCCAGCAGTCGCGATCAGGGTTATTATGAAAAACTGTTTTTT.

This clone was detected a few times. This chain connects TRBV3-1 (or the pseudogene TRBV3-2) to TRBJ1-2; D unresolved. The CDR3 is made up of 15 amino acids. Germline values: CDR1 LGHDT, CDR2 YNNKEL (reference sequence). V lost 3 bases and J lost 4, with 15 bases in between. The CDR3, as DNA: TGTGCCAGCAGCCATGCCCTACCTGGGAGCTATGGCTACACCTTC. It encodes CASSHALPGSYGYTF.

The CDR3 DNA follows: TGTGCCAGCGTTCCAGGGTCGTGGGACACTGAAGCTTTCTTT. This encodes CASVPGSWDTEAFF. This chain uses TRBV27 with TRBJ1-1; weak D call: TRBD1 (5 bases). Germline V gene lookup returns CDR1 MNHEY and CDR2 SMNVEV (reference sequence). V gave up 8 bases and J gave up 3 bases, with 16 bases separating them. The CDR3 runs 14 residues.

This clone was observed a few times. This CDR3 reads CASSEGQAYGYTF. The DNA for the CDR3 is TGTGCCAGCAGCGAGGGACAGGCTTATGGCTACACCTTC. The V call is TRBV9, the J call TRBJ1-2; 8 bases line up with TRBD1. Trimming removed 3 bases from V and 5 bases from J; junction bases left unmatched: 3. In germline, CDR1 is SGDLS, CDR2 YYNGEE. The CDR3 consists of 13 residues. Using reference TRBV9 and TRBJ1-2 for the parts outside the CDR3, the full variable domain is DSGVTQTPKHLITATGQRVTLRCSPRSGDLSVYWYQQSLDQGLQFLIQYYNGEERAKGNILERFSAQQFPDLHSELNLSSLELGDSALYFCASSEGQAYGYTFGSGTRLTVV.

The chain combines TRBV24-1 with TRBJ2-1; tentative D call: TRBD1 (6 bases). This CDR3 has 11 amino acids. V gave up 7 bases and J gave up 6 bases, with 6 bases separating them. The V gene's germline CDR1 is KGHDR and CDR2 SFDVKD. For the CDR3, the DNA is TGTGCCACCAGACAGGGCAATGAGCAGTTCTTC. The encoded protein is CATRQGNEQFF.

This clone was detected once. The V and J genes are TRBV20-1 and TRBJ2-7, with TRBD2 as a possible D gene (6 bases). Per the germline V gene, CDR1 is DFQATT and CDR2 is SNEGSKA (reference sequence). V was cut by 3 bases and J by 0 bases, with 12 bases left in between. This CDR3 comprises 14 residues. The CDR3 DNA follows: TGCAGTGCTAGTTGGGGGAGGAACTCCTACGAGCAGTACTTC. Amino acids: CSASWGRNSYEQYF.